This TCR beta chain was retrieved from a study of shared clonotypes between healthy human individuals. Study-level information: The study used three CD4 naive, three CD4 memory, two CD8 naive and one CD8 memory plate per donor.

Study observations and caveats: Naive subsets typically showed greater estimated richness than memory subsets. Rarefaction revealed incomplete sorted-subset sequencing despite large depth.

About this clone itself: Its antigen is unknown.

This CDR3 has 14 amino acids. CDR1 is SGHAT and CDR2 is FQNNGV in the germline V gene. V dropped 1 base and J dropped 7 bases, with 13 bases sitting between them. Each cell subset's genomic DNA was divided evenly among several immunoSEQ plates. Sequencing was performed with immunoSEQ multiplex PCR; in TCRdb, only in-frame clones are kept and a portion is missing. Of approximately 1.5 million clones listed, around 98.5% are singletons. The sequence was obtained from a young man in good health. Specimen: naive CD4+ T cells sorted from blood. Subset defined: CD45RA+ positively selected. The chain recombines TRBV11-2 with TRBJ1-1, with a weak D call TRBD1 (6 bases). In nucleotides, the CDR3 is TGTGCCAGCAGCTTAGCCAGGGGAAATTATGAAGCTTTCTTT. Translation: CASSLARGNYEAFF.